The 3 T cell receptor beta chains below come from one sample, sequenced in a study of blood T cells in healthy people across ages. The use of a sample-barcoded 5' primer and a J-beta primer mix characterized a second PCR of about 6 to 11 cycles. Via MiXCR, TCRdb re-called the 5' RACE reads, giving one row per CDR3 protein. The sample holds approximately 810,000 distinct CDR3 sequences, less than 35% seen once. Specimen: blood. These receptor sequences come from a woman of 80 years or more in good health.

Note on this clonotype: Possible read error: a much larger clone is one base away. The rearrangement links TRBV12-3 or TRBV12-4 to TRBJ1-2; 7 bases map to TRBD1. The CDR3 has 14 amino acids. CDR3 DNA sequence: TGTGCCTGCAGTTTAAAAGCAGGGGGCTATGGCTACACCTTC. It specifies CACSLKAGGYGYTF.

This clonotype has ten or more counts. The rearrangement joins TRBV2 to TRBJ2-7; D is possibly TRBD2 (6 bases). Germline V gene lookup returns CDR1 SNHLY and CDR2 FYNNEI. The length of the CDR3 is 14 residues. V shed 6 bases and J shed 6 bases, with 18 bases lying between them. The CDR3 DNA is TGTGCCAGCAGGGTCGAACTAGCAAAAGGCGAGCAGTACTTC. Its protein product is CASRVELAKGEQYF.

J is TRBJ1-4 and V is TRBV20-1; D is ambiguous. Germline assignment: CDR1 DFQATT and CDR2 SNEGSKA (reference sequence). This CDR3 is 15 amino acids long. Trimming removed 3 bases at V and 4 bases at J, with 15 bases between. CDR3 sequence: CSARALIKDNEKLFF. The CDR3 DNA reads as TGCAGTGCTAGGGCCCTCATAAAAGATAATGAAAAACTGTTTTTT.